Detailed here is one T cell receptor (beta chain). Its antigen is not identified. Using immunoSEQ multiplex PCR, the repertoire was profiled, and TCRdb retains in-frame clones only, with some absent. Seen here are some 70,000 clones, 75% to 90% observed once, and the top ten hold approximately 0.38%. This sample was taken from a study of OX40 agonist ivuxolimab in advanced cancers. Study information: Dose-escalation patients' cancers were hepatocellular carcinoma, melanoma, renal cell or head and neck cancer. One hepatocellular carcinoma and two cutaneous melanoma patients partially responded.

Notes on the study in general: No determination was made of the antigen specificity of the expanded peripheral T cells. The CD4+ and CD8+ T cells in the blood had expanded clonally by week 6 at 0.1 to 3.0 mg/kg.

Sequences were derived from CD4+ or CD8+ T cells sorted from blood, sampled in a trial of the OX40 agonist ivuxolimab. The clonotype was recovered from an adult with an advanced solid tumor such as melanoma, head and neck, liver or kidney cancer.

CDR3 bases: TGCGCCAGCAGCCAAGATTGGGACGGAGCATACGAGCAGTACTTC. It yields the protein CASSQDWDGAYEQYF. The chain joins TRBV4-1 to TRBJ2-7; D might be TRBD1 or TRBD2, each matching 5 bases. Trimming left V 0 bases short and J 4 bases short, with 13 bases between. The CDR3 extends over 15 amino acids. Per the germline V gene, CDR1 is MGHRA and CDR2 is YSYEKL.